These T cell receptor beta chains were read from a single sample in a study of blood T cell repertoires in COVID-19. Method: immunoSEQ multiplex PCR; TCRdb's copy keeps in-frame clones and lacks some. In the table there are about 75,000 clones, roughly 91% of which are singletons. Material: peripheral blood. The receptors originated from a human donor in a cohort sampled during active COVID-19. CDR3s include the opening cysteine and the closing phenylalanine or tryptophan. The order of the fields is V gene, CDR3 protein.

v_call: TRBV5-1
cdr3_aa: CASSPGTGEHEQYF

v_call: TRBV6-1
cdr3_aa: CASSARQGAGLDGYTF

v_call: TRBV7-7
cdr3_aa: CASRSPGQGAYEQYF

v_call: TRBV7-2
cdr3_aa: CASTGGPWAGELFF

v_call: TRBV3-1/TRBV3-2
cdr3_aa: CASSPQGSEQYF

v_call: TRBV30
cdr3_aa: CAWSKGLAGVNEQFF

v_call: TRBV6-5
cdr3_aa: CASSNPSQVDEQFF

v_call: TRBV4-1
cdr3_aa: CASSQFRGDEQYF

v_call: TRBV6-6
cdr3_aa: CASSSTLAGAKNIQYF

v_call: TRBV24-1
cdr3_aa: CATSDFSGRANEQFF

v_call: TRBV5-1
cdr3_aa: CASKTSGSGENIQYF

v_call: TRBV6-2/TRBV6-3
cdr3_aa: CASSYLDRVPSEAFF

v_call: TRBV7-9
cdr3_aa: CASSFSGPYEQYF

v_call: TRBV27
cdr3_aa: CASRLTDLGGGHTGELFF

v_call: TRBV4-3
cdr3_aa: CASSQGQGGVDTQYF

v_call: TRBV9
cdr3_aa: CASSVGDGANYGYTF

v_call: TRBV28
cdr3_aa: CASSQQGGGSAGELFF

v_call: TRBV19
cdr3_aa: CASSIVGRPTYEQYF

v_call: TRBV9
cdr3_aa: CASSVGGDESYEQYF

v_call: TRBV6-1
cdr3_aa: CASSELAGGNQPQHF

v_call: TRBV19
cdr3_aa: CASSPTGTGASPPYEQYF

v_call: TRBV2
cdr3_aa: CASRGLAVPGGEQYF

v_call: TRBV6-2/TRBV6-3
cdr3_aa: CASSYSRLLAGVLNNEQFF

v_call: TRBV3-1/TRBV3-2
cdr3_aa: CASSQGYSGRAGEQFF

v_call: TRBV27
cdr3_aa: CASARLAGPSSGDTQYF

v_call: TRBV4-1
cdr3_aa: CASSQPRGETQYF

v_call: TRBV19
cdr3_aa: CASSTPGLGQQETQYF

v_call: TRBV4-2
cdr3_aa: CASSQVTGRFSNYGYTF

v_call: TRBV6-2/TRBV6-3
cdr3_aa: CASSRYGEQFF

v_call: TRBV4-1
cdr3_aa: CASSQGTGSSYEQYF

v_call: TRBV6-1
cdr3_aa: CASSEVHSNQPQHF

v_call: TRBV28
cdr3_aa: CASSRTAGAGELFF

v_call: TRBV19
cdr3_aa: CASSTIAGGTDTQYF

v_call: TRBV3-1/TRBV3-2
cdr3_aa: CASRPGHQNTEAFF

v_call: TRBV5-1
cdr3_aa: CASSWGQGNTEAFF

v_call: TRBV5-1
cdr3_aa: CASSLYVQGDGYTF

v_call: TRBV12-3/TRBV12-4
cdr3_aa: CASSFPFPEKLFF

v_call: TRBV29-1
cdr3_aa: CSVAGQGATPQHF

v_call: TRBV7-9
cdr3_aa: CASSFVQVGDTGELFF

v_call: TRBV6-1
cdr3_aa: CASSEGLAGPQANEQFF

v_call: TRBV30
cdr3_aa: CAWTGTSGSSYNEQFF

v_call: TRBV5-1
cdr3_aa: CASRFGPGAGNTIYF

v_call: TRBV10-3
cdr3_aa: CAISESQAGETQYF

v_call: TRBV7-8
cdr3_aa: CASTLGFPGGPYEQYF

v_call: TRBV9
cdr3_aa: CASSVGTSGNQETQYF

v_call: TRBV9
cdr3_aa: CASSAGRIAGGTTDTQYF

v_call: TRBV28
cdr3_aa: CASSSLGRGPKNTEAFF

v_call: TRBV7-2
cdr3_aa: CASSPWTSGGEQFF